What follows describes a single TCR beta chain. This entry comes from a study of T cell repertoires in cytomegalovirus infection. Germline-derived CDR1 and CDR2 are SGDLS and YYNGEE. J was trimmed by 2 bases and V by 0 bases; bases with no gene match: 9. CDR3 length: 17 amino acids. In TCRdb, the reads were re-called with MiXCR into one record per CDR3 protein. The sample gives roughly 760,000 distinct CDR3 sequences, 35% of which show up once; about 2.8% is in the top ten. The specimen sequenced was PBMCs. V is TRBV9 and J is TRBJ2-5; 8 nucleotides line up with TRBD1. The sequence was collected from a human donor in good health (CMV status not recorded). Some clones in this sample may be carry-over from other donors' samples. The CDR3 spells CASSVDPQGAGQETQYF. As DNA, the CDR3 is TGTGCCAGCAGCGTAGATCCCCAGGGGGCAGGACAAGAGACCCAGTACTTC.